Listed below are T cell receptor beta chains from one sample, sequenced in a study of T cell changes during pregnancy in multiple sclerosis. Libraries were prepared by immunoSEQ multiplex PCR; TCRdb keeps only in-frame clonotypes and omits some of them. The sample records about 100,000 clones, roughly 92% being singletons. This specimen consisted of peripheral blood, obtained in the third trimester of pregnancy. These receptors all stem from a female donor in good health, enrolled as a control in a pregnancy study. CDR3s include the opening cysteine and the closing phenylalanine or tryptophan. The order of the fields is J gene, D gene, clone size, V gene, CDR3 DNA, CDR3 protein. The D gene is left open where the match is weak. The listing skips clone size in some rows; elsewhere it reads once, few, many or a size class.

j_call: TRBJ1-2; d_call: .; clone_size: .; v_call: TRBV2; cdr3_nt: TGTGCCAGCAGTCCTCGGGGAGGAAGACCTAACTATGGCTACACCTTC; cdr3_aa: CASSPRGGRPNYGYTF
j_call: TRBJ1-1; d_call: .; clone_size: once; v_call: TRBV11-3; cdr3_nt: TGTGCCAGAAAGCTTAGGGGGGGGAGAAGGACTGAAGCTTTCTTT; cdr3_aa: CARKLRGGRRTEAFF
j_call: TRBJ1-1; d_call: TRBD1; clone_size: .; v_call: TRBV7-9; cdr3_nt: TGTGCCAGCAGCTTAGGACAGGGGAACACTGAAGCTTTCTTT; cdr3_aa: CASSLGQGNTEAFF
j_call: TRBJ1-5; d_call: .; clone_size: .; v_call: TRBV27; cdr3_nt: TGTGCCAGCAGTTCTATCTATAGCAATCAGCCCCAGCATTTT; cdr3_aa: CASSSIYSNQPQHF
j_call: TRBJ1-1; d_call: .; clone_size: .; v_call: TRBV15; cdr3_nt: TGTGCCACCAGCAGAGATAAGGGGCCGTACACTGAAGCTTTCTTT; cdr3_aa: CATSRDKGPYTEAFF
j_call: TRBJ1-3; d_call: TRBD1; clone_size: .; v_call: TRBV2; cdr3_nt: TGTGCCAGCAGTAAACCGGGACAGGGGGCTGGAAACACCATATATTTT; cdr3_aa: CASSKPGQGAGNTIYF
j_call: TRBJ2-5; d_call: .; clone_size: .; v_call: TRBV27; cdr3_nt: TGTGCCAGCAGTTTGGAGGGCGGGATGGAGACCCAGTACTTC; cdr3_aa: CASSLEGGMETQYF
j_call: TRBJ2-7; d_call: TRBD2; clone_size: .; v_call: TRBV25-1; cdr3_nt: TGTGCCAGCAGTGAAGGCGGGGGGATATCCTACGAGCAGTACTTC; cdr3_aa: CASSEGGGISYEQYF
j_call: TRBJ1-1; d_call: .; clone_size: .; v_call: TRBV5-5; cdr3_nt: TGTGCCAGCGCCGGTGGCGCCGGGGGTTTTGAAGCTTTCTTT; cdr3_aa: CASAGGAGGFEAFF
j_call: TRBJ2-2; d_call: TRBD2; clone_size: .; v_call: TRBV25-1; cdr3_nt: TGTGCCAGCAGTCGGGAGGTAGCGGCCGGGGAGCTGTTTTTT; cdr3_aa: CASSREVAAGELFF
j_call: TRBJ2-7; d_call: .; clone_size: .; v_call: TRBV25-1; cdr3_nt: TGTGCCAGCATATCAGGCTCATACGGCTACGAGCAGTACTTC; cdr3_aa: CASISGSYGYEQYF
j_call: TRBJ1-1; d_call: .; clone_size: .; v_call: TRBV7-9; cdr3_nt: TGTGCCAGCAGCTTAGGACAGAACACTGAAGCTTTCTTT; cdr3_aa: CASSLGQNTEAFF
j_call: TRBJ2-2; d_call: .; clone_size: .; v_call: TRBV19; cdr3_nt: TGTGCCAGTAGGACTCTCCGCACCGGGGAGCTGTTTTTT; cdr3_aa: CASRTLRTGELFF
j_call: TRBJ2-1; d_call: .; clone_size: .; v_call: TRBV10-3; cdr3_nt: TGTGCCATCAGTGAGTCGCTAGCTAGCTTTGACAATGAGCAGTTCTTC; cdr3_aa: CAISESLASFDNEQFF
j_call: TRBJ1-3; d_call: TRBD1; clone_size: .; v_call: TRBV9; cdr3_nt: TGTGCCAGCAGCGTAGTAGCAGAGACAGGGAGAGGTGGAAACACCATATATTTT; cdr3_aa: CASSVVAETGRGGNTIYF
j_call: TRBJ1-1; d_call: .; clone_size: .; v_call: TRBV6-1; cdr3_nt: TGTGCCAGCAGTGAAACTGGTTTCCTCAGGGATCCGAACACTGAAGCTTTCTTT; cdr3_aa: CASSETGFLRDPNTEAFF
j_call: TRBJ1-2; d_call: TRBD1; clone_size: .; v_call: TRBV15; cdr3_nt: TGTGCCACCAGCAGAGACGGGCAGGGGGCTTTATCGTATGGCTACACCTTC; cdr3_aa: CATSRDGQGALSYGYTF
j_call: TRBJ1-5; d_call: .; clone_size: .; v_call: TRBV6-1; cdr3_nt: TGTGCCAGCAGTGAATTGTCCTTAGTCAATCAGCCCCAGCATTTT; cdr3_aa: CASSELSLVNQPQHF
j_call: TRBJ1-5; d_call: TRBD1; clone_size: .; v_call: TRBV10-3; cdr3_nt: TGTGCCATCAAGGGACAGGGTAGCCATCAGCCCCAGCATTTT; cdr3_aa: CAIKGQGSHQPQHF
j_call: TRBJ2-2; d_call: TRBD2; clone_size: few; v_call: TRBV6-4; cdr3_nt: TGTGCCAGCAGTGTTAGCGGGGGGAACACCGGGGAGCTGTTTTTT; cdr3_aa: CASSVSGGNTGELFF
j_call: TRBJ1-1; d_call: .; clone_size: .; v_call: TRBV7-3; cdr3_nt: TGTGCCAGCAGCCTTAATACAGGTCGGAACACTGAAGCTTTCTTT; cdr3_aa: CASSLNTGRNTEAFF
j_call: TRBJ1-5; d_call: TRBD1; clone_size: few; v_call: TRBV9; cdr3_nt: TGTGCCAGCAGCGGACAGGGCAGCGGCAATCAGCCCCAGCATTTT; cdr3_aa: CASSGQGSGNQPQHF
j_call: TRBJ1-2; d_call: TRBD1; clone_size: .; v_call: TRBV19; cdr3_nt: TGTGCCAGTACCCTGGACAGGGGAGACGGCTACACCTTC; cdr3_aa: CASTLDRGDGYTF